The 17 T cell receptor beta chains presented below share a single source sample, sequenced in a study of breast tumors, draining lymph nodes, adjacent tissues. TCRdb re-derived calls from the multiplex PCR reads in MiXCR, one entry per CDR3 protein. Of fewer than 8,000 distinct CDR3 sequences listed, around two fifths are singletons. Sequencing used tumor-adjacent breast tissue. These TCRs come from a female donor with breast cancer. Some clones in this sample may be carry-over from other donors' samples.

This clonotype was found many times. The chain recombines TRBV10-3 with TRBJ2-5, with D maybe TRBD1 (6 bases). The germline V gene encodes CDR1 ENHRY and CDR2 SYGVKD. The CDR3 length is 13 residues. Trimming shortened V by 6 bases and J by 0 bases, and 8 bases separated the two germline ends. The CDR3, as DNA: TGTGCCATCAGGGGACAAAACCAAGAGACCCAGTACTTC. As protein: CAIRGQNQETQYF.

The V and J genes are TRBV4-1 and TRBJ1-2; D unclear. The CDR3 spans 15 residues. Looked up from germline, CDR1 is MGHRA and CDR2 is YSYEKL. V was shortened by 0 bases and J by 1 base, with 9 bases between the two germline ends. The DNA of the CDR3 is TGCGCCAGCAGCCAAGAGAGGTACAGTAACTATGGCTACACCTTC. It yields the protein CASSQERYSNYGYTF.

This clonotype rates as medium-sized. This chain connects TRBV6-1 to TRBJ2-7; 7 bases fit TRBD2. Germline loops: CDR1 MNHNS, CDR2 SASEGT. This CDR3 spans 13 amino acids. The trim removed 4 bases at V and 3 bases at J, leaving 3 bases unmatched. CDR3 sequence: CASSAGGGYEQYF. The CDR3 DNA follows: TGTGCCAGCAGTGCGGGGGGTGGCTACGAGCAGTACTTC.

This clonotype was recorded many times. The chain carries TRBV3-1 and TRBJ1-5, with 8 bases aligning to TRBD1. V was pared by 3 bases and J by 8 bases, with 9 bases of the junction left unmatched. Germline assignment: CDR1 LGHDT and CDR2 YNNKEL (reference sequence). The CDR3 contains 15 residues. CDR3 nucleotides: TGTGCCAGCAGCCAGGGACAGGCCTGGGGGGAGCCCCAGCATTTT. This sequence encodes CASSQGQAWGEPQHF.

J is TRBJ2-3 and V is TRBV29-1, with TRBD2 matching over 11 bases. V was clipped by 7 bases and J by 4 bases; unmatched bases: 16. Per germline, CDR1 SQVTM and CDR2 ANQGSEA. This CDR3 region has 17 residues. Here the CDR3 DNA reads TGCAGCGGGATACTAGCGGGAGAGACGAGAGTGGCAGATACGCAGTATTTT. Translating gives CSGILAGETRVADTQYF.

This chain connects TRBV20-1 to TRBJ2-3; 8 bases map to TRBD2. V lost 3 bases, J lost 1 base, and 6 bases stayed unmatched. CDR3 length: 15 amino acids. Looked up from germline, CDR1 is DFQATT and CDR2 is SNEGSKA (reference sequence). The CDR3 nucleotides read TGCAGTGCTAGGGCGGCGCGGGAGGGCACAGATACGCAGTATTTT. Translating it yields CSARAAREGTDTQYF.

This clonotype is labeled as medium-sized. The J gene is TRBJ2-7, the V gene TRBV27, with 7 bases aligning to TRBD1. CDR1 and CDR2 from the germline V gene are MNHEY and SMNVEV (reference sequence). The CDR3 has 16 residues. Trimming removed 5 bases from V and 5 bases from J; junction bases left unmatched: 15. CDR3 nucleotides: TGTGCCAGCAGTGCAACAAGGGACAGAGTCTATCACGAGCAGTACTTC. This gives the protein CASSATRDRVYHEQYF.

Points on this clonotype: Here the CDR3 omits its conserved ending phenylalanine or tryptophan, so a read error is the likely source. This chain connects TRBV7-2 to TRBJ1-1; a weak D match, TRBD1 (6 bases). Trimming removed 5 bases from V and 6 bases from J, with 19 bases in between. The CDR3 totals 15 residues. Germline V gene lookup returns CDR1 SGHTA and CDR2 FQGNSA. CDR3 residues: CASSIRGGSWAEAFS. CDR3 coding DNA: TGTGCCAGCAGCATCCGAGGGGGGAGTTGGGCTGAAGCTTTCTCT.

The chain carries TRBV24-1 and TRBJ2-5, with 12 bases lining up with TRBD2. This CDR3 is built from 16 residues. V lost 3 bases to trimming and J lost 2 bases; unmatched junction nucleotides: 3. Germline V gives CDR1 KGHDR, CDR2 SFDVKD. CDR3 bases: TGTGCCACCAGTGATCGGACTAGCGGGAAACAAGAGACCCAGTACTTC. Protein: CATSDRTSGKQETQYF.

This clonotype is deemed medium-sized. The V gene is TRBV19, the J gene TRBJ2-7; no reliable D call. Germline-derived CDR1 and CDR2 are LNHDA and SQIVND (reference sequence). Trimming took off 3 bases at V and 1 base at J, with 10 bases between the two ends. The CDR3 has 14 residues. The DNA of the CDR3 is TGTGCCAGTAGTATTCAGGCCGGGTCCTACGAGCAGTACTTC. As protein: CASSIQAGSYEQYF.

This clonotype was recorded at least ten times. CDR3 in amino acids: CASSPAGLADNYGYTF. DNA for the CDR3: TGTGCCAGCAGCCCAGCGGGCTTGGCTGATAACTATGGCTACACCTTC. The chain combines TRBV28 with TRBJ1-2; D gene uncertain. The CDR3 spans 16 residues. V was cut by 6 bases and J by 1 base, with 18 bases left in between. CDR1 is MDHEN and CDR2 is SYDVKM in the germline V gene.

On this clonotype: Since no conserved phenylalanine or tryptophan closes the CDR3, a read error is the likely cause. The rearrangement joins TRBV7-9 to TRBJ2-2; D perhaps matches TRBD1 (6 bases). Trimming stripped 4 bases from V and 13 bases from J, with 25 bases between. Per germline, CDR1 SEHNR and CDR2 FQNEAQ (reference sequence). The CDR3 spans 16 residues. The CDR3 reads CASSSTTGFKARGLFV. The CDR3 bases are TGTGCCAGCAGCTCGACTACAGGGTTCAAGGCGAGAGGGCTGTTTGTT.

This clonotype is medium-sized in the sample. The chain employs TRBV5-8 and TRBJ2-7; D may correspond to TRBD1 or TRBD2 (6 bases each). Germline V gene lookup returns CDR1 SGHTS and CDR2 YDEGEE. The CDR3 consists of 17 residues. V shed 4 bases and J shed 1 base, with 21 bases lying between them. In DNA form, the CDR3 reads TGTGCCAGCAGCCGAGGTACCCCCGGGGGCCTTTCCTACGAGCAGTACTTC. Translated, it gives CASSRGTPGGLSYEQYF.

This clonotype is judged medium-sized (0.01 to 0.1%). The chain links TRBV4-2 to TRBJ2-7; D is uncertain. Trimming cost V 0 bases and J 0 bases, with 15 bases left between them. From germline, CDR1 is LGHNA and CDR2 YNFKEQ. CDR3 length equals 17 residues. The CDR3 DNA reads TGTGCCAGCAGCCAAGATTGGCGGTTTGCGAGCTCCTACGAGCAGTACTTC. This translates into CASSQDWRFASSYEQYF.

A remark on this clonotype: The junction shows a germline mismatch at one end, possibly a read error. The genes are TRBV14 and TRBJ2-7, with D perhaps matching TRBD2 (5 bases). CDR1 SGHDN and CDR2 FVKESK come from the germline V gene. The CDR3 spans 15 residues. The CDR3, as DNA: TGTGCCAGCAGCCAAGATTCCGGCGGGTTAATCGAGCAGTACTTT. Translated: CASSQDSGGLIEQYF.

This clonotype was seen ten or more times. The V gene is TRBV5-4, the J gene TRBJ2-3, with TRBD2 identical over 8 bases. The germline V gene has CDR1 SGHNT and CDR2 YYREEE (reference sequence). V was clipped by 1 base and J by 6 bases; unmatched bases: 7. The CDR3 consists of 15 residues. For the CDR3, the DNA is TGTGCCAGCAGCTTGAACAGCGGGAGAGCGGATACGCAGTATTTT. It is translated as CASSLNSGRADTQYF.

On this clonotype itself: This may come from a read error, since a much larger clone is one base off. The CDR3 loop reads CSARDSGRVQETQYF. DNA for the CDR3: TGCAGTGCTAGAGATTCGGGACGCGTCCAAGAGACCCAGTACTTC. This sequence joins TRBV20-1 and TRBJ2-5; D is possibly TRBD1 or TRBD2 (5 bases each). Germline V gene sequence: CDR1 DFQATT, CDR2 SNEGSKA (reference sequence). This CDR3 is built from 15 residues. V was shortened by 0 bases and J by 1 base, with 12 bases between the two germline ends.